This TCR beta chain was captured in a study of cytomegalovirus exposure and HLA in healthy donors. A multiplex PCR was run with 60 Vbeta primers and 13 Jbeta primers. This table comes from immunoSEQ multiplex PCR, and its TCRdb copy is limited to in-frame clones, with some not included. Of about 150,000 clones in the sample, 80% were seen once. This CDR3 has 17 residues. Between the trimmed V and J ends, which lost 0 bases and 0 bases, there was a span of 9 bases. The germline V gene has CDR1 SGHVS and CDR2 FNYEAQ. The sequence was obtained from a man aged 25 to 40 in good health and CMV-seropositive. This chain uses TRBV7-6 with TRBJ2-6, with D possibly being TRBD2 (5 bases). The sample consisted of PBMCs. DNA of the CDR3: TGTGCCAGCAGCTTAGCGCAGGACTCCTCTGGGGCCAACGTCCTGACTTTC. Residues: CASSLAQDSSGANVLTF.